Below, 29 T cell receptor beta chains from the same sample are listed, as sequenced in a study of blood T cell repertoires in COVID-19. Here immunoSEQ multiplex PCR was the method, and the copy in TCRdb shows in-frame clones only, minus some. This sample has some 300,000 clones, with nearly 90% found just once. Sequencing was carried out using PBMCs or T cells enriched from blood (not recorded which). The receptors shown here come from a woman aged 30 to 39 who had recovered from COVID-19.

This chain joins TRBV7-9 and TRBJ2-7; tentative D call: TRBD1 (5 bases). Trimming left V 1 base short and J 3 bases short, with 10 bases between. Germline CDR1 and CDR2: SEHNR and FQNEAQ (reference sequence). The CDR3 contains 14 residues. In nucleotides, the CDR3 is TGTGCCAGCAGCTTAGGTGGGGCAGGCTACGAGCAGTACTTC. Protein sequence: CASSLGGAGYEQYF.

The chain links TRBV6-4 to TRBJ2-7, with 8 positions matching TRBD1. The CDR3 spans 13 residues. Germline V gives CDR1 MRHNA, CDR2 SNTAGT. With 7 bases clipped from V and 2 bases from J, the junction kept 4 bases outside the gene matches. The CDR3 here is CASKPTGAYEQYF. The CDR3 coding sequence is TGTGCCAGCAAACCGACAGGGGCCTACGAGCAGTACTTC.

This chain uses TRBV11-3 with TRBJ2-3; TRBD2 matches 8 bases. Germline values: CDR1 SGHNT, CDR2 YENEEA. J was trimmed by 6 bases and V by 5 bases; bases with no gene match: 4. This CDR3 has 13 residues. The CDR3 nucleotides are TGTGCCAGCAGCGCGACTAGCGCCGATACGCAGTATTTT. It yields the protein CASSATSADTQYF.

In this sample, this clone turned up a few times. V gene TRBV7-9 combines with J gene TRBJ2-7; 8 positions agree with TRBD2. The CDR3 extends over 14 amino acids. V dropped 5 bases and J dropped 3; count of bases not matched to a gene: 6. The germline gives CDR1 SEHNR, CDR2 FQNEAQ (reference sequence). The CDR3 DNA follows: TGTGCCAGCAGCGCTACTAGCGGTCACTACGAGCAGTACTTC. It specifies CASSATSGHYEQYF.

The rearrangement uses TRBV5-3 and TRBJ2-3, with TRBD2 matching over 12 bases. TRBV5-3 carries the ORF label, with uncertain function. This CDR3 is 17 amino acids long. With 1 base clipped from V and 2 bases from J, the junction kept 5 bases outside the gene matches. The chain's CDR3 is CARSLNTSGRTTDTQYF. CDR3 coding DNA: TGTGCCAGAAGCTTGAACACTAGCGGGAGGACCACAGATACGCAGTATTTT.

CDR3 protein: CASSPGLAGAEWYSYEQYF. The CDR3 DNA sequence: TGTGCCAGCTCACCGGGACTAGCGGGGGCCGAATGGTATTCCTACGAGCAGTACTTC. The J gene is TRBJ2-7, the V gene TRBV18, with 14 bases matching TRBD2. The germline V gene encodes CDR1 KGHSH and CDR2 LQKENI. J was trimmed by 1 base and V by 3 bases; bases with no gene match: 11. There are 19 residues in the CDR3.

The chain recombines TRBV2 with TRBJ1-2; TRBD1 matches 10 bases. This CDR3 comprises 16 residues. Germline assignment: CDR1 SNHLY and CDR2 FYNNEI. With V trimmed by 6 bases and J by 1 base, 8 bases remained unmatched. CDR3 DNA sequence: TGTGCCAGCAGCTTCGACGGGACAGGGGTTAACTATGGCTACACCTTC. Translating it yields CASSFDGTGVNYGYTF.

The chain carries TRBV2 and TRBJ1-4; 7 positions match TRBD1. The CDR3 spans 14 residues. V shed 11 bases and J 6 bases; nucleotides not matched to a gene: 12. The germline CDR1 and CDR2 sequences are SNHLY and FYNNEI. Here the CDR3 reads CAGTTGMVYEKLFF. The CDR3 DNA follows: TGTGCCGGCACGACAGGGATGGTTTATGAAAAACTGTTTTTT.

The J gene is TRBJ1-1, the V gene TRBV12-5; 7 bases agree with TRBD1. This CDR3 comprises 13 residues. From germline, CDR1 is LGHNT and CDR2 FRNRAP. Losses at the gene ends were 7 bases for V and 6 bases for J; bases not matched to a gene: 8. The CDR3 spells CASARTGDAEAFF. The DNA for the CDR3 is TGTGCTAGTGCCCGGACAGGAGACGCTGAAGCTTTCTTT.

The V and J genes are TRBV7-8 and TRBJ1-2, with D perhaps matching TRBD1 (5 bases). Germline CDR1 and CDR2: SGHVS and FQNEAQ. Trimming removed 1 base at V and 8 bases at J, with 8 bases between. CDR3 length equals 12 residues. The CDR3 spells CASSLDGGGYTF. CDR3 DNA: TGTGCCAGCAGCTTAGATGGGGGGGGCTACACCTTC.

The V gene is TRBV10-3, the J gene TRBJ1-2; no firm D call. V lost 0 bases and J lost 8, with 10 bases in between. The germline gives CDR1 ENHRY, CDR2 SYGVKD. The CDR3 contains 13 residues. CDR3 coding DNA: TGTGCCATCAGTGAGTCGAGGGAGGAGGGCTACACCTTC. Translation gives CAISESREEGYTF.

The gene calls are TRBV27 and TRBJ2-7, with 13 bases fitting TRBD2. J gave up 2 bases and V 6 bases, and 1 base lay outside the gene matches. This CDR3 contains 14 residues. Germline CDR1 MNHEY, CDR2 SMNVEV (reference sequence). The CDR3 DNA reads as TGTGCCAGCAGACTAGCGGGGGGGGCCTACGAGCAGTACTTC. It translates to CASRLAGGAYEQYF.

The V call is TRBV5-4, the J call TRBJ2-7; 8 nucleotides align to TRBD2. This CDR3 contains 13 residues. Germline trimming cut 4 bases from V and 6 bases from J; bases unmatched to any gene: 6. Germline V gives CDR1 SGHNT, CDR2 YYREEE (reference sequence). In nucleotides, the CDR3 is TGTGCCAGCAGCCCGGGACTAGTTCTCGAGCAGTACTTC. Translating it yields CASSPGLVLEQYF.

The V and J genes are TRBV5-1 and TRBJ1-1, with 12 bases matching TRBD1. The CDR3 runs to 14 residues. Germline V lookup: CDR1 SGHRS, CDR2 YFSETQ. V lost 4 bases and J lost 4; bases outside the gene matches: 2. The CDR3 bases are TGCGCCAGCAGCCGGGACAGGGGGCGCACTGAAGCTTTCTTT. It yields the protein CASSRDRGRTEAFF.

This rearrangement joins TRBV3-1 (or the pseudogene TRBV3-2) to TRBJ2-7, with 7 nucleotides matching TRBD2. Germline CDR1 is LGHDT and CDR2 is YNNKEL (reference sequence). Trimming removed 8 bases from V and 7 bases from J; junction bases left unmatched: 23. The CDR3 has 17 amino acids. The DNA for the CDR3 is TGTGCCAGCGGAACAGGTCCCGTAGGCGGGAGACTACTGGAGCAGTACTTC. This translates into CASGTGPVGGRLLEQYF.

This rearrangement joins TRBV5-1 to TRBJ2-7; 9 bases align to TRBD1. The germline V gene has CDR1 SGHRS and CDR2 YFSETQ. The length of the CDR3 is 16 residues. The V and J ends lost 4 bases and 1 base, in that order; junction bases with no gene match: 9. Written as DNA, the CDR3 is TGCGCCAGCAGCCCTACCCTGGGACAGGGTTCCTACGAGCAGTACTTC. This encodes CASSPTLGQGSYEQYF.

CDR3 coding DNA: TGTGCCAGCAGCGTAAAAACAAGCTACGAGCAGTACTTC. Translating it yields CASSVKTSYEQYF. The genes are TRBV9 and TRBJ2-7; D unclear. V lost 1 base to trimming and J lost 3 bases, with 8 bases between them. This CDR3 spans 13 amino acids. Germline assignment: CDR1 SGDLS and CDR2 YYNGEE.

CDR3: CASSPGTGEGVHEQYF. CDR3 nucleotides: TGTGCCAGCAGCCCCGGGACAGGGGAAGGGGTGCACGAGCAGTACTTC. The chain combines TRBV7-9 with TRBJ2-7, with 10 bases aligning to TRBD1. The CDR3 is 16 residues long. The germline gives CDR1 SEHNR, CDR2 FQNEAQ (reference sequence). V shed 5 bases and J 5 bases; nucleotides not matched to a gene: 12.

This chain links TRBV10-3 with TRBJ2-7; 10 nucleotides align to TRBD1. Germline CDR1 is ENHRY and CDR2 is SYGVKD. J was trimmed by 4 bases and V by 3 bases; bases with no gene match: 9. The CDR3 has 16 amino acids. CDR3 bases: TGTGCCATCAGTGACCCGGGACAGGGGAGACCTTACGAGCAGTACTTC. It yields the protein CAISDPGQGRPYEQYF.

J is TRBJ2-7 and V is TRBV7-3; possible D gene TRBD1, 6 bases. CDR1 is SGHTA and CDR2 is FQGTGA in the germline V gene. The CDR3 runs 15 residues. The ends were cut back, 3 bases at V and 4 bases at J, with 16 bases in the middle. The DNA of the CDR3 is TGTGCCAGCAGCTTGGGAGTGGGGGCCGCATACGAGCAGTACTTC. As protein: CASSLGVGAAYEQYF.

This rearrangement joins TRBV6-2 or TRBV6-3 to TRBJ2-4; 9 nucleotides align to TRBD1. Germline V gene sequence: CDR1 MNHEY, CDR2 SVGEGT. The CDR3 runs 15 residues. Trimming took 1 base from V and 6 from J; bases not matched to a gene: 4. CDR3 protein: CASSYWGQGGNIQYF. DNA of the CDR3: TGTGCCAGCAGTTACTGGGGACAGGGTGGAAACATTCAGTACTTC.

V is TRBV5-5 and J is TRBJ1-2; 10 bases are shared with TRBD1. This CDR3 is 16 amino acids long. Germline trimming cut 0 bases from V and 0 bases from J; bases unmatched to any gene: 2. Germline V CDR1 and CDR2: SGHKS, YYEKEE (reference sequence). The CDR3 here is CASSLGTGGSNYGYTF. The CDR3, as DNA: TGTGCCAGCAGCTTGGGGACAGGGGGTTCTAACTATGGCTACACCTTC.

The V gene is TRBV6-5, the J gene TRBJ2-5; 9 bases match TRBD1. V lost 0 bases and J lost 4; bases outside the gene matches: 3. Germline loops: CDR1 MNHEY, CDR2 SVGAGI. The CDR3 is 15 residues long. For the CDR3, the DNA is TGTGCCAGCAGTTACTCGACAGGGGGTCCAGAGACCCAGTACTTC. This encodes CASSYSTGGPETQYF.

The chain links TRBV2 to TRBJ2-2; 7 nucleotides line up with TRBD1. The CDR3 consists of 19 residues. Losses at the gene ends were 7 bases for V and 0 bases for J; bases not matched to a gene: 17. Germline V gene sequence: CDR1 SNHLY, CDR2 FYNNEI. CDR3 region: CASKGSRDSERPNTGELFF. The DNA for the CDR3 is TGTGCCAGCAAGGGGTCCCGGGACAGCGAACGACCGAACACCGGGGAGCTGTTTTTT.

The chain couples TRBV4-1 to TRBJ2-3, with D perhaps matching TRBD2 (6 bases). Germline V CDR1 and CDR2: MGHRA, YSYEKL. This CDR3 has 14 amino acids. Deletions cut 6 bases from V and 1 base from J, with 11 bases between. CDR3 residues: CASRWRAGTDTQYF. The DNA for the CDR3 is TGCGCCAGCAGATGGAGGGCCGGCACAGATACGCAGTATTTT.

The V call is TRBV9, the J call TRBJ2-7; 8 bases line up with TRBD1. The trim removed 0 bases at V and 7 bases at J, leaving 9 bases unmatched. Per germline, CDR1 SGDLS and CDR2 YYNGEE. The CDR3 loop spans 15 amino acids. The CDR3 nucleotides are TGTGCCAGCAGCGTAGCCGGGACAGGAGTTAGGGAGCAGTACTTC. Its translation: CASSVAGTGVREQYF.

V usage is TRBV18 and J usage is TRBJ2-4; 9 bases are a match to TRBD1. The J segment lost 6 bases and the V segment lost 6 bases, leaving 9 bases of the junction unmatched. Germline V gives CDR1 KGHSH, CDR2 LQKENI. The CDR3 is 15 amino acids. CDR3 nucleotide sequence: TGTGCCAGCTCGCCAAGGGACAGGGCTGGAAACATTCAGTACTTC. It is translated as CASSPRDRAGNIQYF.

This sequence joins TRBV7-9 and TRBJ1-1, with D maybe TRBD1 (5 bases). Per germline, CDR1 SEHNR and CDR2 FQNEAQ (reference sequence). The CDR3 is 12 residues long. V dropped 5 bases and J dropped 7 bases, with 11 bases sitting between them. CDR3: CASSLREVEAFF. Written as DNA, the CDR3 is TGTGCCAGCAGCCTCAGGGAGGTTGAAGCTTTCTTT.

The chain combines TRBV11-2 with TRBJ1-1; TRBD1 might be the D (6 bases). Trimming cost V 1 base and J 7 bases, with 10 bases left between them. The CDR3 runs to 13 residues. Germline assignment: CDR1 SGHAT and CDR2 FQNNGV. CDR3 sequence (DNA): TGTGCCAGCAGCTTAGGCACAGGGCTTGAAGCTTTCTTT. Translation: CASSLGTGLEAFF. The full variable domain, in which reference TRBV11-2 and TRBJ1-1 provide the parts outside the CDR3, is EAGVAQSPRYKIIEKRQSVAFWCNPISGHATLYWYQQILGQGPKLLIQFQNNGVVDDSQLPKDRFSAERLKGVDSTLKIQPAKLEDSAVYLCASSLGTGLEAFFGQGTRLTVV.